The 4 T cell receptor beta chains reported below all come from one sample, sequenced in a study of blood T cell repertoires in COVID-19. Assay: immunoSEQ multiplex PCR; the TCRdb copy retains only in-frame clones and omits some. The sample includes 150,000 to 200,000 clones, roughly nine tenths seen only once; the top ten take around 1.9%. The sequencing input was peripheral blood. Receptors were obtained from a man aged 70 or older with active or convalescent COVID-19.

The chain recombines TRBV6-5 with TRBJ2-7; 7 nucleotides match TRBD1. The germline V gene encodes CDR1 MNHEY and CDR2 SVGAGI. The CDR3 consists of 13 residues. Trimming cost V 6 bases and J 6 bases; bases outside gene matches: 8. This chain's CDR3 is CASSSTGPAEQYF. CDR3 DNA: TGTGCCAGCAGCTCGACAGGGCCCGCCGAGCAGTACTTC.

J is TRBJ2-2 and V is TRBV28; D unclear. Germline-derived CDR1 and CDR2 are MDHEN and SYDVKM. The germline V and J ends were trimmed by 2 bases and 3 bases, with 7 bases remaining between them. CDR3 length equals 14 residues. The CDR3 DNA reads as TGTGCCAGCAGTTTAACCCGGGACACCGGGGAGCTGTTTTTT. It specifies CASSLTRDTGELFF.

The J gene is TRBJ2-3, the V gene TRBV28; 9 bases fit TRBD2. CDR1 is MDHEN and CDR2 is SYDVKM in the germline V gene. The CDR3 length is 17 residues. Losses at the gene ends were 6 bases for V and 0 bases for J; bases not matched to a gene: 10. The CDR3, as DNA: TGTGCCAGCAGCCTTGCGGGGGGGCCTCAAAGCACAGATACGCAGTATTTT. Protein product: CASSLAGGPQSTDTQYF.

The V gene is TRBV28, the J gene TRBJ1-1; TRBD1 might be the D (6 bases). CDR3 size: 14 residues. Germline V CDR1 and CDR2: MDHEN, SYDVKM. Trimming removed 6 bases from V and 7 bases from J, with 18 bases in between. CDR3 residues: CASSQPQGWGEAFF. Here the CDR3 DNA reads TGTGCCAGCAGCCAACCACAGGGTTGGGGTGAAGCTTTCTTT.